This T cell receptor beta chain was identified in a study of beta chain features in type 1 diabetes. Looking at the study overall: Patients were similar to healthy donors in age and gender (as well as in cell yields).

Sorting with CD45RO/CCR7/CD25/CD127/CD95/CD27 yielded naive, central memory, regulatory and stem-like memory CD4+ cells. Expressed TCRB transcripts were sequenced after all isolated RNA was converted to cDNA. Repertoires were generated with immunoSEQ multiplex PCR, while TCRdb's copy carries only in-frame clones and drops some. The table lists about half a million clones, approximately 30% of them singletons. Germline CDR1 reads MGHRA; CDR2 reads YSYEKL. The CDR3 runs 16 residues. Trimming took off 4 bases at V and 6 bases at J, with 20 bases between the two ends. The TCR originated in a man younger than 30 in good health. Input material: naive CD4+ T cells from blood. This chain uses TRBV4-1 with TRBJ2-3; weak D call: TRBD2 (8 bases). CDR3 nucleotides: TGCGCCAGCAGCCTGGGACAGCGCGGGAGGTCCGATACGCAGTATTTT. This sequence encodes CASSLGQRGRSDTQYF.